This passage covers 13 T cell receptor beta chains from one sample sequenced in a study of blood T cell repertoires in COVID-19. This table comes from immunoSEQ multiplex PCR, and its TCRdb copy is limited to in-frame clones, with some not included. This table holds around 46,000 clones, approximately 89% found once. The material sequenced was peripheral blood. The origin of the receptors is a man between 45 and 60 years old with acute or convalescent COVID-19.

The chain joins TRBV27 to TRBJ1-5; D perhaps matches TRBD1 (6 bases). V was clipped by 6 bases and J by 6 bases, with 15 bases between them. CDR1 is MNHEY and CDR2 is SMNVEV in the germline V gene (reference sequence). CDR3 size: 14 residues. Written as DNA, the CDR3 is TGTGCCAGCAGCCGGGGGGCCACCGGTCAGCCCCAGCATTTT. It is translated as CASSRGATGQPQHF.

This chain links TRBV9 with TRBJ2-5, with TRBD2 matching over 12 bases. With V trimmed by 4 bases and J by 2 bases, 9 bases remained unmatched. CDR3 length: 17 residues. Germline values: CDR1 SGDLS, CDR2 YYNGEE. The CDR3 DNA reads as TGTGCCAGCAGCCCTAGACTAGCGGGAGTTGAACAAGAGACCCAGTACTTC. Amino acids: CASSPRLAGVEQETQYF.

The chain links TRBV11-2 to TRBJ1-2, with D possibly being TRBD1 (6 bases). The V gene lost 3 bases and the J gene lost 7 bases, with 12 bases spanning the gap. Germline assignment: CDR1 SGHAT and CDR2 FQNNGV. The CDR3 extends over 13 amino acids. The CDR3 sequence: CASSFGGQSGYTF. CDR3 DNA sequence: TGTGCCAGCAGCTTCGGGGGGCAGAGTGGCTACACCTTC. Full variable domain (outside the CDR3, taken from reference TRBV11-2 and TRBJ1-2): EAGVAQSPRYKIIEKRQSVAFWCNPISGHATLYWYQQILGQGPKLLIQFQNNGVVDDSQLPKDRFSAERLKGVDSTLKIQPAKLEDSAVYLCASSFGGQSGYTFGSGTRLTVV.

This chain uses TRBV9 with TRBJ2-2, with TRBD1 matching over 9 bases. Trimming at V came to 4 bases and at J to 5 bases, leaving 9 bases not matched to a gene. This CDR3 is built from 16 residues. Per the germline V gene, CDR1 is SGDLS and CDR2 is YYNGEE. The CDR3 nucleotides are TGTGCCAGCAGCACGACAGGGACAGGGCGGACCGGGGAGCTGTTTTTT. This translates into CASSTTGTGRTGELFF.

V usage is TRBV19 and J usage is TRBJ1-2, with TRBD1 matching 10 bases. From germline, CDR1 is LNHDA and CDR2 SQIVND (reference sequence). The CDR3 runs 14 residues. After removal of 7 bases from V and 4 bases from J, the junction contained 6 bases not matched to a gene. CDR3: CASTRTGGVYGYTF. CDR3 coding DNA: TGTGCCAGTACCCGGACAGGGGGAGTCTATGGCTACACCTTC.

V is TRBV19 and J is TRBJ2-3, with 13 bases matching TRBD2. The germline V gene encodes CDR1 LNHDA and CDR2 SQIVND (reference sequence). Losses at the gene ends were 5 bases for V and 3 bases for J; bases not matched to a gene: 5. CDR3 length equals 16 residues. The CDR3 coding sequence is TGTGCCAGTAGTCGGACTAGCGGGAGTGGTACAGATACGCAGTATTTT. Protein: CASSRTSGSGTDTQYF.

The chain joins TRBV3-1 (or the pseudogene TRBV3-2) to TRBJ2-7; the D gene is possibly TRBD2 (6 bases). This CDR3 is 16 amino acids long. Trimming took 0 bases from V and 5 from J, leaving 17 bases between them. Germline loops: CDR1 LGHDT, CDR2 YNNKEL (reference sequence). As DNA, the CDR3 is TGTGCCAGCAGCCAAGAAAGACCCAGCGGGCGCCACGAGCAGTACTTC. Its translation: CASSQERPSGRHEQYF.

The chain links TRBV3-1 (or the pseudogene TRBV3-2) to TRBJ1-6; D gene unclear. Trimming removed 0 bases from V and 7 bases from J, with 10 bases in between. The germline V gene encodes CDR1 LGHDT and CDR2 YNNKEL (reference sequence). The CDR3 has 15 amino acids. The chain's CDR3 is CASSQDAGNNSPLHF. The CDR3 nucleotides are TGTGCCAGCAGCCAAGATGCCGGGAACAATTCACCCCTCCACTTT.

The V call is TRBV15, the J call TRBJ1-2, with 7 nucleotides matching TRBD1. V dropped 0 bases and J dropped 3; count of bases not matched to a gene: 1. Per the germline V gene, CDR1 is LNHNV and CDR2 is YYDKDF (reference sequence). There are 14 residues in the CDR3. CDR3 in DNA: TGTGCCACCAGCAGAGAAGGGGGCGACTATGGCTACACCTTC. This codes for CATSREGGDYGYTF.

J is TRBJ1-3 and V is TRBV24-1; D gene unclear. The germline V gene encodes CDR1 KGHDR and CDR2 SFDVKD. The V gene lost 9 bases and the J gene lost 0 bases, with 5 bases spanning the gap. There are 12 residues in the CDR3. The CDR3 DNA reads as TGTGCCACCCGGAGCTCTGGAAACACCATATATTTT. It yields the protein CATRSSGNTIYF.

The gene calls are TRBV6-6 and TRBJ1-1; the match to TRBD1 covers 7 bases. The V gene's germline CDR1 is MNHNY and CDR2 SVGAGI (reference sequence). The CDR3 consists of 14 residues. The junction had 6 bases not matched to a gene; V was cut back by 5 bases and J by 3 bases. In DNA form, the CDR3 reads TGTGCCAGCAGTAATCGACAGGGACACACTGAAGCTTTCTTT. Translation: CASSNRQGHTEAFF.

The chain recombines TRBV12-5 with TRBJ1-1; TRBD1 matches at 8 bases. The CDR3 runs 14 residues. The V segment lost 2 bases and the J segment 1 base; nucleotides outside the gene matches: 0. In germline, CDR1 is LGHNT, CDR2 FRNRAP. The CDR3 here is CASGLTGGNTEAFF. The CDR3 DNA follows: TGTGCTAGTGGTTTGACAGGGGGGAACACTGAAGCTTTCTTT.

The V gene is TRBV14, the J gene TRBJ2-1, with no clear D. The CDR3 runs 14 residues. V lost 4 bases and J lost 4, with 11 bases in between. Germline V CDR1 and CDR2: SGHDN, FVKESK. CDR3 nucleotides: TGTGCCAGCAGCCCGGTGAGAGGTTACAATGAGCAGTTCTTC. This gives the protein CASSPVRGYNEQFF.